This T cell receptor (beta chain) originates from a study of identical twins. There are many counts of this clonotype. Trimming shortened V by 3 bases and J by 9 bases, and 12 bases separated the two germline ends. This CDR3 comprises 12 residues. Germline lookup yields CDR1 DFQATT and CDR2 SNEGSKA (reference sequence). Unique molecular identifiers were present on the cDNA, and a universal primer site came from template switching. TCRdb called the 5' RACE reads again in MiXCR, with one record for every CDR3 protein. The sample consists of 400,000 to 650,000 distinct CDR3 sequences, 22% of them appearing once. These data are also associated with another study on T cells expressing NK-cell markers. That work states: Expanded NKG2C+ T cell clones were not confirmed as HCMV-specific.

The source is a woman aged 18-29 years in good health. The rearrangement uses TRBV20-1 and TRBJ2-1; D gene uncertain. The specimen sequenced was CD4+ T cells sorted from blood. CDR3 protein: CSASGEAPEQFF. CDR3 bases: TGCAGTGCTAGCGGAGAGGCGCCTGAGCAGTTCTTC.